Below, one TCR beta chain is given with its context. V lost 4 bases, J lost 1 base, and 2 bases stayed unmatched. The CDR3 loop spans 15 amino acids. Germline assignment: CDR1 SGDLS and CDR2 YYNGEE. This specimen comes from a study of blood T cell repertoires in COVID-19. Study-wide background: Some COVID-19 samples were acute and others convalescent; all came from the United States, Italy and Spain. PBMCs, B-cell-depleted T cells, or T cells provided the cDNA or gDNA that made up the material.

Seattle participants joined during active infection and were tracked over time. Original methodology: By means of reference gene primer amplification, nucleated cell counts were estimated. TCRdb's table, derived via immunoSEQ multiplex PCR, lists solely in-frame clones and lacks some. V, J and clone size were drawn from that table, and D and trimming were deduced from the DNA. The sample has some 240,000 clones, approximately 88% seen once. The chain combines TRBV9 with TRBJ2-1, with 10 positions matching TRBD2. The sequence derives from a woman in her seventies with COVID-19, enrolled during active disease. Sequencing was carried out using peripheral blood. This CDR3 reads CASSISGGSYNEQFF. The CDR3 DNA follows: TGTGCCAGCAGCATTAGCGGGGGGTCCTACAATGAGCAGTTCTTC.